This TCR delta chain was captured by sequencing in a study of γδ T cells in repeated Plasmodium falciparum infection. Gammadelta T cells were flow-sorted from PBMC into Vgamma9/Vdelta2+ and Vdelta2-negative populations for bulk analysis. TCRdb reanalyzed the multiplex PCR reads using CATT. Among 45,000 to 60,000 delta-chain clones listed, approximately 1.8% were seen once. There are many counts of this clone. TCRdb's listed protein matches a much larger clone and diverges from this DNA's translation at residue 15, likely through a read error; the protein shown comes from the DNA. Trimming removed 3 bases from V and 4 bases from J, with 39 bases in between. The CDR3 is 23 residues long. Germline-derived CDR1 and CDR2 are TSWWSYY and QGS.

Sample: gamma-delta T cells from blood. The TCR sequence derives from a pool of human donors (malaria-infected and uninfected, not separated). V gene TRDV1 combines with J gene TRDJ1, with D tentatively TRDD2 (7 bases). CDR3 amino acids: CALGDTLQFSYVRGTVTYDKLIF. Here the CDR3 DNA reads TGTGCTCTTGGGGACACCTTACAGTTTTCCTACGTCCGGGGGACCGTAACTTACGATAAACTCATCTTT.